This T cell receptor beta chain appears in the sequencing data of a study of OX40 agonist ivuxolimab in advanced cancers. Study-wide context: Intravenous ivuxolimab was administered to patients every 2 weeks at 0.01 to 10 mg/kg. Hepatocellular carcinoma, melanoma, renal cell or head and neck cancer affected the dose-escalation patients.

The ends lost 4 bases at V and 6 bases at J; junction bases unmatched: 12. Germline assignment: CDR1 SGDLS and CDR2 YYNGEE. The CDR3 runs to 16 residues. Using immunoSEQ multiplex PCR, the repertoire was profiled, and TCRdb retains in-frame clones only, with some absent. Of approximately 62,000 clones listed, around 92% are singletons. The TCR comes from an adult with an advanced solid tumor such as melanoma, head and neck, liver or kidney cancer. This sequence joins TRBV9 and TRBJ1-1, with TRBD1 identical over 10 bases. The material sequenced was CD4+ or CD8+ T cells sorted from blood, taken in a trial of the OX40 agonist ivuxolimab. This CDR3 is CASSPHSGQGIPEAFF. The CDR3 DNA reads TGTGCCAGCAGCCCACACTCGGGACAGGGGATACCTGAAGCTTTCTTT.